Shown below are 20 T cell receptor beta chains from a single sample sequenced in a study of blood T cell repertoires in COVID-19. The data were produced by immunoSEQ multiplex PCR, yet TCRdb's version contains in-frame clones alone and is incomplete. The sample holds 200,000 to 250,000 clones; 80% to 90% are singletons and the top ten take around 0.87%. Material for sequencing was PBMCs or T cells enriched from blood (not recorded which). Receptor source: a man aged 50 to 60 who had been exposed to COVID-19.

This clone was found a few times. The J gene is TRBJ1-2, the V gene TRBV9; D is unclear. Germline CDR1 SGDLS, CDR2 YYNGEE. The CDR3 extends over 14 amino acids. V dropped 7 bases and J dropped 0 bases, with 13 bases sitting between them. CDR3 region: CASGAPRPNYGYTF. For the CDR3, the DNA is TGTGCCAGCGGAGCCCCGAGGCCTAACTATGGCTACACCTTC.

This chain links TRBV7-9 with TRBJ2-7; perhaps TRBD1 as D (5 bases). CDR1 and CDR2 (germline): SEHNR, FQNEAQ (reference sequence). V lost 5 bases, J lost 0 bases, and 14 bases lay in between. This CDR3 is built from 15 residues. CDR3 loop: CASSQVSQGSYEQYV. The CDR3, as DNA: TGTGCCAGCAGCCAAGTTTCCCAGGGCTCCTACGAGCAGTACGTC.

This chain joins TRBV29-1 and TRBJ2-3; 8 positions agree with TRBD1. The ends lost 2 bases at V and 5 bases at J; junction bases unmatched: 9. The CDR3 runs 15 residues. Germline V CDR1 and CDR2: SQVTM, ANQGSEA. Here the CDR3 reads CSVERTGFLEDTQYF. For the CDR3, the DNA is TGCAGCGTTGAAAGGACAGGGTTTTTGGAAGATACGCAGTATTTT.

This clone was picked up a small number of times. The genes are TRBV29-1 and TRBJ1-1, with 8 bases aligning to TRBD1. Germline V gene data show CDR1 as SQVTM and CDR2 as ANQGSEA. This CDR3 has 13 residues. V shed 6 bases, J shed 2 bases, and the junction held 5 bases outside the gene matches. The DNA of the CDR3 is TGCAGCGTCCTCGGACAGGGTAACACTGAAGCTTTCTTT. The encoded protein is CSVLGQGNTEAFF.

The CDR3 loop reads CASSLAGGVETQYF. In DNA, the CDR3 is TGTGCCAGCAGCTTAGCAGGGGGAGTAGAGACCCAGTACTTC. The chain has TRBV7-9 and TRBJ2-5; the D gene is possibly TRBD1 (6 bases). Trimming stripped 0 bases from V and 4 bases from J, with 9 bases between. The CDR3 is made up of 14 amino acids. CDR1 is SEHNR and CDR2 is FQNEAQ in the germline V gene (reference sequence).

The chain uses TRBV5-1 and TRBJ2-5; tentatively, D is TRBD2 (6 bases). This CDR3 spans 15 amino acids. Germline values: CDR1 SGHRS, CDR2 YFSETQ. With 2 bases removed from V and 5 bases from J, the gap between germline ends came to 16 bases. CDR3 DNA sequence: TGCGCCAGCAGCTTCCTGGCTAATCGGGGGGAGACCCAGTACTTC. Its translation: CASSFLANRGETQYF. Full variable domain (rest looked up from reference TRBV5-1 and TRBJ2-5): KAGVTQTPRYLIKTRGQQVTLSCSPISGHRSVSWYQQTPGQGLQFLFEYFSETQRNKGNFPGRFSGRQFSNSRSEMNVSTLELGDSALYLCASSFLANRGETQYFGPGTRLLVL.

The rearrangement links TRBV12-3 or TRBV12-4 to TRBJ2-3, with unresolved D. The V gene lost 6 bases and the J gene lost 3 bases, with 4 bases spanning the gap. The CDR3 is 11 residues long. The CDR3 region is CASRQTDTQYF. For the CDR3, the DNA is TGTGCCAGCAGACAGACAGATACGCAGTATTTT.

The chain couples TRBV5-1 to TRBJ2-3, with D possibly matching TRBD1 (5 bases). V dropped 5 bases and J dropped 0 bases, with 16 bases sitting between them. Germline V CDR1 and CDR2: SGHRS, YFSETQ. The CDR3 extends over 16 amino acids. This CDR3 is CASSDGAGPSTDTQYF. Written as DNA, the CDR3 is TGCGCCAGCAGTGATGGGGCCGGTCCTAGCACAGATACGCAGTATTTT.

J is TRBJ1-2 and V is TRBV30, with TRBD1 as a possible D gene (6 bases). CDR1 is GTSNPN and CDR2 is SVGIG in the germline V gene (reference sequence). V was cut by 5 bases and J by 6 bases, with 16 bases left in between. There are 13 residues in the CDR3. The CDR3 loop reads CAWGEGGIDGYTF. The CDR3, as DNA: TGTGCCTGGGGGGAAGGGGGAATTGATGGCTACACCTTC. Full variable domain (outside the CDR3, taken from reference TRBV30 and TRBJ1-2): SQTIHQWPATLVQPVGSPLSLECTVEGTSNPNLYWYRQAAGRGLQLLFYSVGIGQISSEVPQNLSASRPQDRQFILSSKKLLLSDSGFYLCAWGEGGIDGYTFGSGTRLTVV.

The CDR3 here is CASSLSQGLQPQHF. In DNA form, the CDR3 reads TGTGCCAGCAGTTTATCACAGGGTCTTCAGCCCCAGCATTTT. The V call is TRBV28, the J call TRBJ1-5; D is perhaps TRBD1 (6 bases). CDR1 and CDR2 from the germline V gene are MDHEN and SYDVKM. The CDR3 has 14 amino acids. With 1 base removed from V and 6 bases from J, the gap between germline ends came to 10 bases.

The chain links TRBV11-2 to TRBJ2-3; D perhaps matches TRBD2 (6 bases). V lost 1 base and J lost 4, with 12 bases in between. The CDR3 loop spans 15 amino acids. Germline V CDR1 and CDR2: SGHAT, FQNNGV. The CDR3 sequence: CASSLVGRRADTQYF. In DNA, the CDR3 is TGTGCCAGCAGCTTAGTCGGGAGAAGGGCAGATACGCAGTATTTT.

The chain combines TRBV28 with TRBJ1-2; no firm D call. Germline assignment: CDR1 MDHEN and CDR2 SYDVKM. There are 14 residues in the CDR3. Trimming shortened V by 2 bases and J by 3 bases, and 10 bases separated the two germline ends. This CDR3 reads CASSLRGIHYGYTF. The CDR3 nucleotides read TGTGCCAGCAGTTTAAGAGGGATTCACTATGGCTACACCTTC.

The V gene is TRBV5-1, the J gene TRBJ1-2; the D gene is possibly TRBD1 (5 bases). With 4 bases removed from V and 1 base from J, the gap between germline ends came to 14 bases. CDR3 size: 15 residues. Germline CDR1 and CDR2: SGHRS and YFSETQ. The CDR3 DNA sequence: TGCGCCAGCAGCGAGGACACCTGGCTTAACTATGGCTACACCTTC. It codes for CASSEDTWLNYGYTF.

The J gene is TRBJ1-2, the V gene TRBV29-1; weak D call: TRBD1 (5 bases). V lost 5 bases and J 1 base, leaving 11 bases between the germline ends. Germline CDR1 reads SQVTM; CDR2 reads ANQGSEA. The CDR3 loop spans 13 amino acids. As DNA, the CDR3 is TGCAGCGTTCGGGAGGGGCTTAACTATGGCTACACCTTC. Its protein product is CSVREGLNYGYTF.

The chain links TRBV5-1 to TRBJ2-2; D gene ambiguous. Germline V gene sequence: CDR1 SGHRS, CDR2 YFSETQ. The ends were cut back, 2 bases at V and 0 bases at J, with 5 bases in the middle. CDR3 length: 14 amino acids. The CDR3 sequence is CASSFLPNTGELFF. The CDR3, as DNA: TGCGCCAGCAGCTTCCTACCGAACACCGGGGAGCTGTTTTTT.

The V and J genes are TRBV21-1 and TRBJ1-3. TRBV21-1 is marked as a pseudogene. The CDR3 covers 14 residues. The CDR3 DNA reads TGTGCCAGCAACCCAGGAGGTATAGGAAACACCATATATTTT. Translated, it gives CASNPGGIGNTIYF.

CDR3 DNA: TGTGCCAGCTCACCATTGGACAGGGGAAAAGAGCAGTACGTC. Its translation is CASSPLDRGKEQYV. The chain uses TRBV18 and TRBJ2-7; 9 positions agree with TRBD1. This CDR3 has 14 residues. CDR1 and CDR2 from the germline V gene are KGHSH and LQKENI. V shed 2 bases and J 7 bases; nucleotides not matched to a gene: 6.

The chain links TRBV5-1 to TRBJ1-1; 8 positions match TRBD1. V trimming: 1 base; J trimming: 6 bases; junction bases outside the gene matches: 11. CDR3 length equals 16 residues. The germline gives CDR1 SGHRS, CDR2 YFSETQ. CDR3 bases: TGCGCCAGCAGCTTGCTGGACAGGGTGGGGGCAGCTGAAGCTTTCTTT. The encoded protein is CASSLLDRVGAAEAFF.

The chain is built from TRBV18 and TRBJ2-1; TRBD2 matches 11 bases. Germline values: CDR1 KGHSH, CDR2 LQKENI. This CDR3 contains 18 residues. V gave up 1 base and J gave up 2 bases; unmatched junction bases: 7. The CDR3 loop reads CASSPRVSGGAPYNEQFF. The CDR3 DNA is TGTGCCAGCTCACCACGGGTTAGCGGGGGGGCACCCTACAATGAGCAGTTCTTC. The full variable domain, completed using reference TRBV18 and TRBJ2-1, is NAGVMQNPRHLVRRRGQEARLRCSPMKGHSHVYWYRQLPEEGLKFMVYLQKENIIDESGMPKERFSAEFPKEGPSILRIQQVVRGDSAAYFCASSPRVSGGAPYNEQFFGPGTRLTVL.

V usage is TRBV28 and J usage is TRBJ1-2; D is unresolved. V was shortened by 2 bases and J by 1 base, with 8 bases between the two germline ends. This CDR3 region has 14 residues. Germline V gives CDR1 MDHEN, CDR2 SYDVKM. The CDR3 DNA follows: TGTGCCAGCAGTTTACCAGGTTTTAACTATGGCTACACCTTC. Amino acid sequence: CASSLPGFNYGYTF.